This T cell receptor beta chain was identified during a study of cytomegalovirus exposure and HLA in healthy donors. Study-wide context: Sequencing of roughly 180 million T cells in an earlier analysis found 100 million to 140 million unique TCR beta sequences.

Points from the study as a whole: A prior analysis recorded that most TCR beta V segments were productive about 90% or about 30% of the time. A later analysis linked a missense variant in DCLRE1C to the trimming of TCR beta V and J genes.

As concerns this clone: Its matching antigen is unknown.

The study ran its PCR with 60 Vbeta and 13 Jbeta primers. The method was immunoSEQ multiplex PCR; TCRdb's version includes in-frame clones alone and lacks a portion of them. The sample shows about 50,000 clones, around 80% of them seen only once. Each donor was nominally healthy when sampled (though unrecorded immune exposures were likely). The sequence came from a man younger than 45 in good health and CMV-seropositive. Sequenced input: PBMCs.

The CDR3 is CASSYDGGAAETQYF. The DNA of the CDR3 is TGTGCCAGCAGCTATGACGGGGGGGCAGCGGAGACCCAGTACTTC. The chain couples TRBV6-6 to TRBJ2-5; 8 positions agree with TRBD2. Germline assignment: CDR1 MNHNY and CDR2 SVGAGI (reference sequence). This CDR3 spans 15 amino acids. The V gene end was trimmed by 6 bases and the J gene end by 5 bases; junction bases not matched to a gene: 11.